This paragraph covers one T cell receptor (beta chain) sequence. Its specificity is not known. The source of the sample is a study of blood T cells in healthy people across ages. PCR was performed a second time for about 7 to 12 cycles using a sample-barcoded 5' primer and a J-beta primer mix. TCRdb reanalysed the 5' RACE reads using MiXCR and keeps one entry per CDR3 protein. Of more than 650,000 distinct CDR3 sequences listed, 40% to 65% were seen once; the top ten hold about 42%. Germline CDR1 reads SEHNR; CDR2 reads FQNEAQ (reference sequence). The V gene end was trimmed by 1 base and the J gene end by 9 bases; junction bases not matched to a gene: 6. This CDR3 spans 14 amino acids. Total RNA amounts of at least 5 micrograms were extracted per sample. Study-wide findings and caveats: More naive CD4+ cells and higher diversity were found in long-lived than in aged donors.

The receptor comes from a man older than 75 in good health. The sequenced sample was blood. The chain links TRBV7-9 to TRBJ2-1, with 7 bases that match TRBD2. Here the CDR3 reads CASSLDGRIGEQFF. The CDR3 nucleotides are TGTGCCAGCAGCTTAGACGGGAGGATCGGTGAGCAGTTCTTC.